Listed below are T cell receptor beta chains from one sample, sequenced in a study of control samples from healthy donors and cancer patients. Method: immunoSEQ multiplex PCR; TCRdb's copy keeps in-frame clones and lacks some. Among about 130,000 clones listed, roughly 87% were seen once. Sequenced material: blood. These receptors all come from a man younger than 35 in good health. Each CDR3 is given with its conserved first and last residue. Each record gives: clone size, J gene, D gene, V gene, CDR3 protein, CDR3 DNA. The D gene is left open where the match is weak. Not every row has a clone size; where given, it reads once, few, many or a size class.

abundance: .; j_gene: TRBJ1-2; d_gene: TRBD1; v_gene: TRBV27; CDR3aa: CASSSRQGNYGYTF; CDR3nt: TGTGCCAGCAGTTCCCGACAGGGGAACTATGGCTACACCTTC
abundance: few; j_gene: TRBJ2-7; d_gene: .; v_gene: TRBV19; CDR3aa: CTQPIPRSSYEQYF; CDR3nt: TGTACCCAGCCTATTCCAAGGAGCTCCTACGAGCAGTACTTC
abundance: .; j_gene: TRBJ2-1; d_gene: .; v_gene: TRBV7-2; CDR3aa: CASSFSGWGILGYNEQFF; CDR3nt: TGTGCCAGCAGCTTCAGTGGATGGGGAATCCTCGGGTACAATGAGCAGTTCTTC
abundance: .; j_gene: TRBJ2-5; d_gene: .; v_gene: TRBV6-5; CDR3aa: CASSYRGRVETQYF; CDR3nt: TGTGCCAGCAGTTACAGGGGACGAGTGGAGACCCAGTACTTC
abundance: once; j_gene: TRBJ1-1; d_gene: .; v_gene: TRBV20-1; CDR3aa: CSAPRATEAFF; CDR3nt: TGCAGTGCTCCCAGGGCCACTGAAGCTTTCTTT
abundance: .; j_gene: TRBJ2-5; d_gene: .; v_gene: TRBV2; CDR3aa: CASSELAGVGPIPRDGRETQYF; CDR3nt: TGTGCCAGCAGTGAGTTGGCCGGGGTGGGACCGATCCCCAGGGACGGTCGAGAGACCCAGTACTTC
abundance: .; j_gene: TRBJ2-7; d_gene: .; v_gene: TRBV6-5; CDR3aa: CASSLNRQADYEQYF; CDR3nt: TGTGCCAGCAGTCTTAACAGACAGGCAGACTACGAGCAGTACTTC
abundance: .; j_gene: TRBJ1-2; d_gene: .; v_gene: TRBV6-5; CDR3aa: CASSSRVGYGYTF; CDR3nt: TGTGCCAGCAGCTCCAGGGTTGGCTATGGCTACACCTTC
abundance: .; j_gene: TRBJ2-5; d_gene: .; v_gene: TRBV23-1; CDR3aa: CASSQDKRWETQYF; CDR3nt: TGCGCCAGCAGTCAGGACAAACGGTGGGAGACCCAGTACTTC
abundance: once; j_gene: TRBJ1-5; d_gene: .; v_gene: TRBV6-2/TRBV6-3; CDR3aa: CASSYWGGDGSQPQHF; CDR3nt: TGTGCCAGCAGTTATTGGGGAGGGGACGGCAGTCAGCCCCAGCATTTT
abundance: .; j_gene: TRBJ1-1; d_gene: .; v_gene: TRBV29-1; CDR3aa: CSVIRGSQMNTEAFF; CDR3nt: TGCAGCGTGATCCGGGGGTCCCAAATGAACACTGAAGCTTTCTTT
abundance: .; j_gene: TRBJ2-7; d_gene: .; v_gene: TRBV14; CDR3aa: CASSQDVAGHGQYF; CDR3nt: TGTGCCAGCAGCCAAGATGTGGCAGGCCACGGGCAGTACTTC
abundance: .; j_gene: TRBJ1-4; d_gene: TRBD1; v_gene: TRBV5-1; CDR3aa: CASSPGQDYEKLFF; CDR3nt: TGCGCCAGCAGCCCGGGACAGGATTACGAAAAACTGTTTTTT
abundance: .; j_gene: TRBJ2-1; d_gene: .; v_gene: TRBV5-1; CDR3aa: CASSLGAAGPYNEQFF; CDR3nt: TGCGCCAGCAGCTTGGGGGCGGCGGGACCCTACAATGAGCAGTTCTTC
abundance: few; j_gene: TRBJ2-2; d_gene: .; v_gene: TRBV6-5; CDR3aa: CATNYRDTGELFF; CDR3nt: TGTGCCACGAATTACCGGGACACCGGGGAGCTGTTTTTT
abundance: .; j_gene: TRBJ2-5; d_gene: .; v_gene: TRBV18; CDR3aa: CASSLGQPRETQYF; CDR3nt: TGTGCCAGCTCACTAGGTCAGCCTCGAGAGACCCAGTACTTC
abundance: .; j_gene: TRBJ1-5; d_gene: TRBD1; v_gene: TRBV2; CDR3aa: CASLGQGPLKQPQHF; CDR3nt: TGTGCCAGCTTGGGACAGGGGCCGCTCAAGCAGCCCCAGCATTTT
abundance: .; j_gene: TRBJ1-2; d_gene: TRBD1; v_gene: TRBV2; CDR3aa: CASSELKGQGALDGYTF; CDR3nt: TGTGCCAGCAGTGAATTAAAAGGACAGGGGGCGCTTGATGGCTACACCTTC
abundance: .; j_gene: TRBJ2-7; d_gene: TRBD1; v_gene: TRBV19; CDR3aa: CASSISFGGTGIYEQYF; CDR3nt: TGTGCCAGTAGTATTTCCTTTGGGGGGACAGGGATTTACGAGCAGTACTTC
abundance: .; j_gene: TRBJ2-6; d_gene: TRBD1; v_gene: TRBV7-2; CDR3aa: CASSTRQGAGGANVLTF; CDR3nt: TGTGCCAGCAGCACACGACAGGGGGCGGGTGGGGCCAACGTCCTGACTTTC
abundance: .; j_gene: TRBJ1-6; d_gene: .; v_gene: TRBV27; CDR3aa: CASSSTGSGNSPLHF; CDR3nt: TGTGCCAGCAGTTCGACGGGGAGTGGTAATTCACCCCTCCACTTT
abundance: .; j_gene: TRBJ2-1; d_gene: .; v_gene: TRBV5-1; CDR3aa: CASSRRTEYNEQFF; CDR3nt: TGCGCCAGCAGCCGGCGGACAGAGTACAATGAGCAGTTCTTC
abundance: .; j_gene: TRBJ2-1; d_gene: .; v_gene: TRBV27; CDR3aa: CASSLGNEQFF; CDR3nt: TGTGCCAGCAGTTTAGGGAATGAGCAGTTCTTC
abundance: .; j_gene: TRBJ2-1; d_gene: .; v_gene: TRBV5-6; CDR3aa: CASSLRLGWDNEQFF; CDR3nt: TGTGCCAGCAGCTTGCGCCTGGGGTGGGATAATGAGCAGTTCTTC
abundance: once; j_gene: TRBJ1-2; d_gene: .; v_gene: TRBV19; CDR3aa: CASRVGQNYGYTF; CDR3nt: TGTGCCAGTAGGGTTGGTCAAAACTATGGCTACACCTTC
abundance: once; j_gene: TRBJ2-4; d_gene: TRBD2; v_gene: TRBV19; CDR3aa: CASSIDWGTSGRAKNIQYF; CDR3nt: TGTGCCAGTAGTATCGATTGGGGGACTAGCGGGAGGGCCAAAAACATTCAGTACTTC
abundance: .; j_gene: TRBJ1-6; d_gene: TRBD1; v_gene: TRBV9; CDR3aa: CASSGGTVKDNSPLHF; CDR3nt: TGTGCCAGCAGCGGAGGGACAGTTAAAGATAATTCACCCCTCCACTTT
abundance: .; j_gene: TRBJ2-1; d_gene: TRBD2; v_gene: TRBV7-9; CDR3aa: CASSLASGPYNEQFF; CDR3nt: TGTGCCAGCAGCCTTGCTAGCGGTCCCTACAATGAGCAGTTCTTC
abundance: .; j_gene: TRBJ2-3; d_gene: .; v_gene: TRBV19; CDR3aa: CASSMYFTDTQYF; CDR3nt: TGTGCCAGTAGTATGTATTTCACAGATACGCAGTATTTT
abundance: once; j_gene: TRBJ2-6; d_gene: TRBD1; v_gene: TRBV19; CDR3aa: CASSPNRGTGANVLTF; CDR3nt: TGTGCCAGTAGTCCTAACAGGGGTACTGGGGCCAACGTCCTGACTTTC
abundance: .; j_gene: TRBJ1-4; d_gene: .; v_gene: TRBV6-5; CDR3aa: CASSYGQLNEKLFF; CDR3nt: TGTGCCAGCAGTTACGGGCAGTTGAACGAAAAACTGTTTTTT
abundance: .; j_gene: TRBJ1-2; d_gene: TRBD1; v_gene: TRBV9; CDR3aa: CASSGQGYGYTF; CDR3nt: TGTGCCAGCAGCGGACAGGGGTATGGCTACACCTTC
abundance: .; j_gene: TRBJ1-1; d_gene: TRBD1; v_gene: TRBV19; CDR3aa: CASRPASYRGPHTEAFF; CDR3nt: TGTGCCAGTCGTCCCGCCTCATACAGGGGACCCCACACTGAAGCTTTCTTT
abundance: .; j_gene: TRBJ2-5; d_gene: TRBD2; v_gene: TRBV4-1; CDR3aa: CASSPREGGRETQYF; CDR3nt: TGCGCCAGCAGCCCTCGGGAGGGGGGTCGAGAGACCCAGTACTTC
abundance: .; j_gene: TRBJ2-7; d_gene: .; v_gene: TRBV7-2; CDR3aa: CASSSRPRHEQYF; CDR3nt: TGTGCCAGCAGCTCCCGTCCGCGCCACGAGCAGTACTTC
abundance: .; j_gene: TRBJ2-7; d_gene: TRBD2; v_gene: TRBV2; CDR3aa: CASSEGLAREQYF; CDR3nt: TGTGCCAGCAGTGAAGGACTAGCGAGGGAGCAGTACTTC
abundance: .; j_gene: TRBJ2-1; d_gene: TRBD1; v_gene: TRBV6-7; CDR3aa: CASSRGPGQGGNEQFF; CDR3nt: TGTGCCAGCAGCCGCGGACCGGGACAGGGAGGGAATGAGCAGTTCTTC
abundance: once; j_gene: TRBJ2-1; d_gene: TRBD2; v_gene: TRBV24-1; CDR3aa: CATSDQHGLAGDEQFF; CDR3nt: TGTGCCACCAGTGATCAACACGGACTAGCGGGTGACGAGCAGTTCTTC
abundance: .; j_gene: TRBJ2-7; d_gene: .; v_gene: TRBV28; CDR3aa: CASSPALGIHEQYF; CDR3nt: TGTGCCAGCAGTCCGGCCCTCGGGATCCACGAGCAGTACTTC
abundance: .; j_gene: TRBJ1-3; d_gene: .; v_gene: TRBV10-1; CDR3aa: CASSMDSHDGNTIYF; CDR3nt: TGCGCCAGCAGTATGGATTCACACGATGGAAACACCATATATTTT
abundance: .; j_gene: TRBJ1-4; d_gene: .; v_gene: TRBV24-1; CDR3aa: CATSEPQGPNEKLFF; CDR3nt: TGTGCCACCAGTGAGCCACAGGGACCTAATGAAAAACTGTTTTTT
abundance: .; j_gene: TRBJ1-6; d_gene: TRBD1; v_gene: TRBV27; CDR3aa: CASSVSGTGTSPLHF; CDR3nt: TGTGCCAGCAGTGTTTCCGGGACAGGGACTTCACCCCTCCACTTT
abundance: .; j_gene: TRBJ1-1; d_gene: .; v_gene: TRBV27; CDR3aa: CATLPYSRTNTEAFF; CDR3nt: TGTGCCACCCTACCGTACAGCCGTACGAACACTGAAGCTTTCTTT
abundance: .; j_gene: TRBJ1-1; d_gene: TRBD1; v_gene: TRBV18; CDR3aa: CASSPGTGGTEAFF; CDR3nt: TGTGCCAGCTCACCCGGGACAGGGGGCACTGAAGCTTTCTTT
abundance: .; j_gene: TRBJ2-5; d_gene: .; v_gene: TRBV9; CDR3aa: CASSAGEETQYF; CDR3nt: TGTGCCAGCAGCGCTGGAGAAGAGACCCAGTACTTC
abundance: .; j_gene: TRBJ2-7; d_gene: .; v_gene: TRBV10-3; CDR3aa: CAIRPEGRFVSYEQYF; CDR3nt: TGTGCCATCAGGCCCGAAGGTCGTTTTGTCTCCTACGAGCAGTACTTC
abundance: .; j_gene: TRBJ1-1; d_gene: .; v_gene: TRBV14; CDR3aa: CASSQDLNTEAFF; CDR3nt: TGTGCCAGCAGCCAAGATCTGAACACTGAAGCTTTCTTT
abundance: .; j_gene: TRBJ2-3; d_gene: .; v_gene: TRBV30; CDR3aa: CAWSRLGVTAPTDTQYF; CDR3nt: TGTGCCTGGAGTAGACTAGGAGTTACGGCGCCCACAGATACGCAGTATTTT
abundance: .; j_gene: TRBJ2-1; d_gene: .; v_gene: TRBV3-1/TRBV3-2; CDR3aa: CASSLLTRRNEQFF; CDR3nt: TGTGCCAGCAGTCTCTTGACTAGGAGGAATGAGCAGTTCTTC
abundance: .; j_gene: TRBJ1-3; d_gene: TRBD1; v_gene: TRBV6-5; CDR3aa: CASRLTGTGNTIYF; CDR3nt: TGTGCCAGCAGATTGACAGGGACCGGAAACACCATATATTTT
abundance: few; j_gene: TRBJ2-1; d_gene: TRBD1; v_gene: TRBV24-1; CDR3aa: CATSDPRTGGYNEQFF; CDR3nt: TGTGCCACCAGTGATCCCCGGACAGGGGGCTACAATGAGCAGTTCTTC
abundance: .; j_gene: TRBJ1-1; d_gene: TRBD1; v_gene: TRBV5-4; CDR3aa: CASSHPGQGVDVGEAFF; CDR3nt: TGTGCCAGCAGCCACCCTGGGCAGGGGGTCGATGTAGGTGAAGCTTTCTTT
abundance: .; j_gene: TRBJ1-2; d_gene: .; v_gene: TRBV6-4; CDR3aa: CASSAGAPYGYTF; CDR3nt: TGTGCCAGCAGTGCAGGGGCCCCCTATGGCTACACCTTC